These 5 T cell receptor beta chains were sequenced from one sample in a study of blood T cell repertoires in COVID-19. Here immunoSEQ multiplex PCR was the method, and the copy in TCRdb shows in-frame clones only, minus some. The sample records under 250,000 clones, over 80% being singletons. Sequenced: PBMCs or T cells enriched from blood (not recorded which). The receptors were sampled from a young woman who had been exposed to COVID-19.

This chain connects TRBV7-9 to TRBJ2-1, with 10 bases fitting TRBD2. The J segment lost 5 bases and the V segment lost 7 bases, leaving 5 bases of the junction unmatched. CDR1 and CDR2 from the germline V gene are SEHNR and FQNEAQ (reference sequence). The CDR3 contains 14 residues. Written as DNA, the CDR3 is TGTGCCAGCATCCCCGGGACTAGCGACAATGAGCAGTTCTTC. This translates into CASIPGTSDNEQFF. Full variable domain (outside the CDR3, taken from reference TRBV7-9 and TRBJ2-1): DTGVSQNPRHKITKRGQNVTFRCDPISEHNRLYWYRQTLGQGPEFLTYFQNEAQLEKSRLLSDRFSAERPKGSFSTLEIQRTEQGDSAMYLCASIPGTSDNEQFFGPGTRLTVL.

V is TRBV5-1 and J is TRBJ2-5; 11 bases agree with TRBD2. The CDR3 runs to 15 residues. The germline CDR1 and CDR2 sequences are SGHRS and YFSETQ. J was trimmed by 1 base and V by 4 bases; bases with no gene match: 3. The CDR3 nucleotides are TGCGCCAGCAGCCCCGGACTAGCGGGCCAAGAGACCCAGTACTTC. Amino acid sequence: CASSPGLAGQETQYF.

This clone was counted a few times. This rearrangement joins TRBV28 to TRBJ1-1, with unresolved D. The CDR3 covers 12 residues. The V gene lost 4 bases and the J gene lost 1 base, with 4 bases spanning the gap. Germline V CDR1 and CDR2: MDHEN, SYDVKM. CDR3 residues: CASSSGNTEAFF. The CDR3 bases are TGTGCCAGCAGTTCGGGGAACACTGAAGCTTTCTTT.

The rearrangement links TRBV19 to TRBJ2-7; possibly TRBD2 for D (6 bases). Germline-derived CDR1 and CDR2 are LNHDA and SQIVND (reference sequence). The CDR3 length is 15 residues. V lost 1 base and J 2 bases, leaving 12 bases between the germline ends. CDR3 bases: TGTGCCAGTAGTATAGTTCGGGGGAAAGCCTACGAGCAGTACTTC. Its translation is CASSIVRGKAYEQYF.

This sequence joins TRBV27 and TRBJ1-6; a possible D gene is TRBD1 (5 bases). Germline CDR1 is MNHEY and CDR2 is SMNVEV (reference sequence). V lost 5 bases to trimming and J lost 2 bases, with 19 bases between them. The CDR3 is 18 residues long. DNA of the CDR3: TGTGCCAGCAGTCCCAACTCGGCAGGGTTTACCTATAATTCACCCCTCCACTTT. This gives the protein CASSPNSAGFTYNSPLHF.